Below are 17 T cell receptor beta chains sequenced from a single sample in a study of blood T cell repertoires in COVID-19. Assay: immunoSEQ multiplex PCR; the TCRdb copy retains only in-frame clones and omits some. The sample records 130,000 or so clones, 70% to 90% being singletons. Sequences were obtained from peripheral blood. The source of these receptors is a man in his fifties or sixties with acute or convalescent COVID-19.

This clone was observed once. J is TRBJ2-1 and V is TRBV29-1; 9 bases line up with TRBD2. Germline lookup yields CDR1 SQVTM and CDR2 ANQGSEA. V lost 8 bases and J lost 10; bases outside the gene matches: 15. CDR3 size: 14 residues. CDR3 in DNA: TGCAGCTGCGTGGGGGCGGGAGGGCCCTACGAGCAGTTCTTC. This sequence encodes CSCVGAGGPYEQFF.

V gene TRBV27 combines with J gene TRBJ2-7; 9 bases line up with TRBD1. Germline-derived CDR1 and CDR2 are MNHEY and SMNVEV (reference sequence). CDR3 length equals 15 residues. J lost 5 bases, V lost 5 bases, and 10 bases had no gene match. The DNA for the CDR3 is TGTGCCAGCAGTGGTCTGGACAGGGGTTTCCACGAGCAGTACTTC. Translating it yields CASSGLDRGFHEQYF.

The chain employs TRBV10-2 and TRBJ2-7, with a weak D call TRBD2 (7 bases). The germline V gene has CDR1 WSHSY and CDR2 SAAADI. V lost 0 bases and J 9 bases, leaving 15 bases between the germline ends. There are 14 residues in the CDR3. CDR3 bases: TGCGCCAGCAGTGAGTCGGACTGGAGGGGGGGGCAGTACTTC. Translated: CASSESDWRGGQYF.

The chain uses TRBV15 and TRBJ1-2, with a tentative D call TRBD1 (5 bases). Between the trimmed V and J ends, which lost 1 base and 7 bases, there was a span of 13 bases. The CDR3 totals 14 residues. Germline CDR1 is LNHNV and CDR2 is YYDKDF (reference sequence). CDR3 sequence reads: CATSRGGEGVGYTF. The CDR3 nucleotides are TGTGCCACCAGCAGAGGGGGGGAGGGAGTTGGCTACACCTTC.

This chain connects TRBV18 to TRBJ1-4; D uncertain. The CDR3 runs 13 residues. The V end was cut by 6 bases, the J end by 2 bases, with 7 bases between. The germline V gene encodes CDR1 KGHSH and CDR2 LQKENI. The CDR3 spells CASSLYTNEKLFF. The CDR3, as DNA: TGTGCCAGCTCCCTCTACACTAATGAAAAACTGTTTTTT.

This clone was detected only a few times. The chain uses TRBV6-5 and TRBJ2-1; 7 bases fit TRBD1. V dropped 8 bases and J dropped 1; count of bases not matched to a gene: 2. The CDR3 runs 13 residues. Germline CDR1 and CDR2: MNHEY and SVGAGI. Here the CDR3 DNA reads TGTGCCAGCCACAGGGGATCCTACAATGAGCAGTTCTTC. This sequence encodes CASHRGSYNEQFF.

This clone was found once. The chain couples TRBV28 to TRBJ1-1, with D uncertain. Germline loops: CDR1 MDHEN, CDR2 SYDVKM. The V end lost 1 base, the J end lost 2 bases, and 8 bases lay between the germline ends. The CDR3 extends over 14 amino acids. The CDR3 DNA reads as TGTGCCAGCAGTTTATTCGCGGTAAACACTGAAGCTTTCTTT. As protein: CASSLFAVNTEAFF.

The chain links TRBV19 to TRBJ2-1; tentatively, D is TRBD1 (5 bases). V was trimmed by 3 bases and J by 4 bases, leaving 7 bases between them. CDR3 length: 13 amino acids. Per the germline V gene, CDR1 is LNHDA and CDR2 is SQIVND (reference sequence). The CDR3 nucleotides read TGTGCCAGTAGTATGGGGCTTTACAATGAGCAGTTCTTC. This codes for CASSMGLYNEQFF.

CDR3: CASSVDLGGTEAFF. The CDR3 nucleotides are TGTGCCAGCAGCGTAGATCTTGGAGGGACTGAAGCTTTCTTT. This rearrangement joins TRBV9 to TRBJ1-1; D gene uncertain. Per the germline V gene, CDR1 is SGDLS and CDR2 is YYNGEE. V gave up 0 bases and J gave up 5 bases, with 11 bases separating them. The CDR3 totals 14 residues. Full variable domain (outside the CDR3, taken from reference TRBV9 and TRBJ1-1): DSGVTQTPKHLITATGQRVTLRCSPRSGDLSVYWYQQSLDQGLQFLIQYYNGEERAKGNILERFSAQQFPDLHSELNLSSLELGDSALYFCASSVDLGGTEAFFGQGTRLTVV.

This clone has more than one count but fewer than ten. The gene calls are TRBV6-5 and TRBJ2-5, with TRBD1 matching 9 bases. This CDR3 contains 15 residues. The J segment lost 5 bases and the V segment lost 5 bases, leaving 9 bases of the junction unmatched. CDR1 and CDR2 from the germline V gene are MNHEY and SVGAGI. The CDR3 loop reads CASSRGQGGSETQYF. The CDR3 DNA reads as TGTGCCAGCAGTAGGGGACAGGGAGGATCCGAGACCCAGTACTTC.

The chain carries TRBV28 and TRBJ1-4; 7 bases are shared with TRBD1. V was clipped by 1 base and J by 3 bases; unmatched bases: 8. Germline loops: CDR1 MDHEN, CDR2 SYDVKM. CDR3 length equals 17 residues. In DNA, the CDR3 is TGTGCCAGCAGTTTATATGGCGGCGGGACAGCTAATGAAAAACTGTTTTTT. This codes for CASSLYGGGTANEKLFF.

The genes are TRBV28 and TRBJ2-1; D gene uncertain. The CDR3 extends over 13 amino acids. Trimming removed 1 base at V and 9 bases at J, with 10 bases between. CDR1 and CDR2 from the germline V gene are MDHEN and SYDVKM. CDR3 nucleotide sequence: TGTGCCAGCAGTTTATCTCTAGGCGGTGAGCAGTTCTTC. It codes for CASSLSLGGEQFF.

CDR3 nucleotide sequence: TGTGCCAGCAGCAAAGCGCAGACAGGGTCATTCTACGAGCAGTACTTC. Its translation is CASSKAQTGSFYEQYF. The chain carries TRBV21-1 and TRBJ2-7; the tabulated D call, TRBD1, remains unverified against the DNA. TRBV21-1 is shown as a pseudogene. The CDR3 contains 16 residues.

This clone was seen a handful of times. CDR3 loop: CASSATGGKETQYF. In DNA form, the CDR3 reads TGTGCCAGCAGTGCGACAGGGGGCAAAGAGACCCAGTACTTC. The chain carries TRBV28 and TRBJ2-5, with 10 bases matching TRBD1. This CDR3 spans 14 amino acids. The trim removed 5 bases at V and 3 bases at J, leaving 3 bases unmatched. Germline V gives CDR1 MDHEN, CDR2 SYDVKM.

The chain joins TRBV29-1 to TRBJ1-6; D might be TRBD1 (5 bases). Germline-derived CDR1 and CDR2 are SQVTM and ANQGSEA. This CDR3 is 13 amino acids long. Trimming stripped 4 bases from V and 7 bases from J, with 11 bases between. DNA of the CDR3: TGCAGCGTTGCACAGGATATGAATTCACCCCTCCACTTT. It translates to CSVAQDMNSPLHF.

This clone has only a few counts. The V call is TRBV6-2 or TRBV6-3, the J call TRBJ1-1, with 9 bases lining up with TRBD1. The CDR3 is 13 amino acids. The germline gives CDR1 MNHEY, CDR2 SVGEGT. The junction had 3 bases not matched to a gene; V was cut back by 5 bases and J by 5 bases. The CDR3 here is CASSDRGRTEAFF. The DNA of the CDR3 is TGTGCCAGCAGTGACAGGGGGAGAACTGAAGCTTTCTTT.

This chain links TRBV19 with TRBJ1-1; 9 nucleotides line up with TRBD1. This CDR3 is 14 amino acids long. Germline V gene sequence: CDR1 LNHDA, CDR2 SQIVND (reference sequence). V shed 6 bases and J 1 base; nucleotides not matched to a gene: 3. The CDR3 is CASRGTGPNTEAFF. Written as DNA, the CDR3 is TGTGCCAGTAGGGGGACAGGGCCGAACACTGAAGCTTTCTTT. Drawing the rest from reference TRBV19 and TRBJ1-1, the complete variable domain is DGGITQSPKYLFRKEGQNVTLSCEQNLNHDAMYWYRQDPGQGLRLIYYSQIVNDFQKGDIAEGYSVSREKKESFPLTVTSAQKNPTAFYLCASRGTGPNTEAFFGQGTRLTVV.